A selection of T cell receptor beta chains follows, all from one sample in a study of regulatory T cells in long-lasting Graves disease. Via MiXCR, TCRdb re-called the multiplex PCR reads, giving one row per CDR3 protein. This repertoire shows more than 300,000 distinct CDR3 sequences, 15% to 20% found once; its top ten account for about 19%. This sample also appeared in a second study, on T cells in Graves' hyperthyroidism and ophthalmopathy.

The specimen was peripheral blood mononuclear cells (PBMCs), collected at new diagnosis, from a patient treated with antithyroid drugs. Receptors were obtained from a woman under 30 with Graves disease. Each CDR3 is given with its conserved first and last residue. The order of the fields is J gene, V gene, clone size, D gene, CDR3 DNA, CDR3 protein. D genes are given only for firm matches. Rows may omit the clone size; those that give it use once, few, many or a size class.

>TRBJ2-5|TRBV4-2|.|TRBD2
TGTGCCAGCAGCCAAGAGGCGGGACTAGCGGGTGAAGAGACCCAGTACTTC
CASSQEAGLAGEETQYF
>TRBJ1-1|TRBV4-2|many|.
TGTGCCAGCAGGGGACTCCAAGGCACTGAAGCTTTCTTT
CASRGLQGTEAFF
>TRBJ2-5|TRBV2|.|.
TGTGCCAGCGAAGATCTCGGGGAGGAGACCCAGTACTTC
CASEDLGEETQYF
>TRBJ2-7|TRBV10-3|many|TRBD1
TGTGCCATCAGATATACAGGGGACTACGAGCAGTACTTC
CAIRYTGDYEQYF
>TRBJ1-6|TRBV7-9|.|TRBD1
TGTGCCAGCAGCTTAACCGACAGGGCCCATAATTCACCCCTCCACTTT
CASSLTDRAHNSPLHF
>TRBJ2-2|TRBV7-2|once|TRBD2
TGTGCCAGCAGCCCAGTAGCGGGAGTAGTCACCGGGGAGCTGTTTTTT
CASSPVAGVVTGELFF
>TRBJ1-2|TRBV7-9|.|.
TGTGCCAGCAGCCCAGGGACCGCGGACTATGGCTACACCTTC
CASSPGTADYGYTF
>TRBJ1-2|TRBV30|many|.
TGTGCCTGGAGTGTTGGGGGAAGCGGCTATGGCTACACCTTC
CAWSVGGSGYGYTF
>TRBJ2-5|TRBV4-1|few|TRBD2
TGCGCCAGCAGCACTCTAGCGGGAGTTCGAGAGACCCAGTACTTC
CASSTLAGVRETQYF
>TRBJ2-1|TRBV5-1|many|.
TGCGCCAGCATGCAATCCAGTGAGCAGTTCTTC
CASMQSSEQFF
>TRBJ2-2|TRBV6-2/TRBV6-3|many|TRBD2
TGTGCCAGCAGTTACGAAGGGACTAGAATCACCGGGGAGCTGTTTTTT
CASSYEGTRITGELFF
>TRBJ2-1|TRBV30|many|.
TGTGCCTGGGGCATCGATGCTAGCTCCTACAATGAGCAGTTCTTC
CAWGIDASSYNEQFF
>TRBJ2-2|TRBV12-3/TRBV12-4|.|.
TGTGCCAGCAGTTTGGTCAGAGCCACCGGGGAGCTGTTTTTT
CASSLVRATGELFF
>TRBJ2-1|TRBV6-1|.|.
TGTGCCGGAACCAGGGGGGGGGGCAATGAGCAGTTCTTC
CAGTRGGGNEQFF
>TRBJ2-1|TRBV11-3|.|.
TGTGCCAGCAGCTTCGGATTGGGAGTTCGGCAGTTCTTC
CASSFGLGVRQFF
>TRBJ1-4|TRBV30|.|TRBD1
TGTGCCTGGAGTGTAGTTCTCAGGGGGGATCGAGAAAAACTGTTTTTT
CAWSVVLRGDREKLFF
>TRBJ1-6|TRBV10-3|.|TRBD1
TGTGCCATCAGTTCAGGACAGGGTATTCGTAATTCACCCCTCCACTTT
CAISSGQGIRNSPLHF
>TRBJ2-1|TRBV9|.|TRBD2
TGTGCCAGCAGCCCGGCTAGCGGAGATAACAATGAGCAGTTCTTC
CASSPASGDNNEQFF
>TRBJ1-6|TRBV11-2|many|TRBD1
TGTGCCAGCAGCTGGGGACAGGGAGATTCACCCCTCCACTTT
CASSWGQGDSPLHF
>TRBJ2-1|TRBV28|many|.
TGTGCCAGCAGGGGGGGAGGCGGGGAGGACAATGAGCAGTTCTTC
CASRGGGGEDNEQFF
>TRBJ2-7|TRBV28|many|TRBD2
TGTGCCAGCAGTTTAGGTCTCGGGGTGAGCGGGAGCTCCTACGAGCAGTACTTC
CASSLGLGVSGSSYEQYF
>TRBJ2-4|TRBV7-8|many|.
TGTGCCAGCAGCCCCTGGCGGAGCGCCGGAGAGTCGAACATTCAGTACTTC
CASSPWRSAGESNIQYF
>TRBJ2-5|TRBV2|many|TRBD2
TGTGCCAGCTTAGCGGGGGGGTTAGAGACCCAGTACTTC
CASLAGGLETQYF
>TRBJ1-1|TRBV29-1|few|.
TGCAGCGTCGGAGGCTCCAGGGCGCCCACTGAAGCTTTCTTT
CSVGGSRAPTEAFF
>TRBJ2-1|TRBV14|many|.
TGTGCCAGCAGCCAAGACTCCATGGGGAAGAATGAGCAGTTCTTC
CASSQDSMGKNEQFF
>TRBJ2-5|TRBV3-1|many|.
TGTGCCAGCAGCCAAGAAAGGGGCCTACAAGAGACCCAGTACTTC
CASSQERGLQETQYF
>TRBJ2-3|TRBV7-8|few|TRBD2
TGTGCCAGCAGCTTCGGGACTAGCGGCACTAGCACAGATACGCAGTATTTT
CASSFGTSGTSTDTQYF
>TRBJ2-5|TRBV12-5|.|.
TGTGCTAGTGGGGGGCGGGCAGAAGAGACCCAGTACTTC
CASGGRAEETQYF
>TRBJ1-2|TRBV2|many|.
TGTGCCAGCAGTGAAGCGGAGGGAGGTGGCTATGGCTGCACCTTC
CASSEAEGGGYGCTF
>TRBJ2-7|TRBV2|many|TRBD2
TGTGCCAGCAGTCTATTCCCCCTCACGTCGCGGGGGGGGTCCTACGAGCAGTACTTC
CASSLFPLTSRGGSYEQYF
>TRBJ1-2|TRBV6-5|many|.
TGTGCCAGCAGTTTACGGGACGGGGTCTATGGCTACACCTTC
CASSLRDGVYGYTF
>TRBJ2-3|TRBV6-2/TRBV6-3|.|TRBD2
TGTGCCAGCAGTTTCCTCAGCGGGGGGGCCGATACGCAGTATTTT
CASSFLSGGADTQYF
>TRBJ2-1|TRBV27|few|TRBD1
TGTGCCAGCAGTTTAGGGGACAGGGTAGGGAATGAGCAGTTCTTC
CASSLGDRVGNEQFF
>TRBJ1-1|TRBV3-1|many|.
TGTGCCAGCAGACCCCATTGGGCAGAATCCCTTAACACTGAAGCTTTCTTT
CASRPHWAESLNTEAFF
>TRBJ2-5|TRBV6-2/TRBV6-3|few|TRBD2
TGTGCCAGCAGTTACGGGGCGGGGGGCGGTGAGACCCAGTACTTC
CASSYGAGGGETQYF
>TRBJ1-5|TRBV30|many|.
TGTGCCTGGGCCACACTCAGCAATCAGCCCCAGCATTTT
CAWATLSNQPQHF
>TRBJ1-1|TRBV2|many|.
TGTGCCAGCAGCGCGGCTCCTACTGAAGCTTTCTTT
CASSAAPTEAFF
>TRBJ2-7|TRBV6-5|.|.
TGTGCCAGCAGTTATCTGGGGGGGGATCAGGGGGCCGAGCAGTACTTC
CASSYLGGDQGAEQYF
>TRBJ2-2|TRBV15|few|.
TGTGCCACCAGCAGAGCCCTCACGGCGGGAAGGGGTGGCACCGGGGAGCTGTTTTTT
CATSRALTAGRGGTGELFF
>TRBJ2-7|TRBV27|many|TRBD2
TGTGCCAGCAGCCTACGCACTAGCGGGGTCGAGCAGTACTTC
CASSLRTSGVEQYF
>TRBJ2-7|TRBV27|many|.
TGTGCCAGCAGTCTAGTGGGATCCCTACGGGAGCAGTACTTC
CASSLVGSLREQYF
>TRBJ1-1|TRBV2|many|TRBD1
TGTGCCAGCACCCAGGGGGAGGGCACTGAAGCTTTCTTT
CASTQGEGTEAFF
>TRBJ2-1|TRBV20-1|many|.
TGCAGTGCTCTTGGGTTTGGTAACGATGAGCAGTTCTTC
CSALGFGNDEQFF
>TRBJ1-2|TRBV28|few|TRBD1
TGTGCCAGCAGTACGGGACAGGGGATCCGAGGCTACACCTTC
CASSTGQGIRGYTF
>TRBJ1-1|TRBV7-9|many|.
TGTGCCAGCAGCTTAGGCTCCCCAAAACGCACTGAAGCTTTCTTT
CASSLGSPKRTEAFF